The 9 T cell receptor beta chains below all came from one sample that was sequenced in a study of shared clonotypes between healthy human individuals. CD8 cells classed as naive were CD45RO-negative and positively selected for CCR7, excluding terminally differentiated effector memory CD45RA+ cells. Only in-frame clones appear in the TCRdb table, and some are missing; sequencing was by immunoSEQ multiplex PCR. The sample gives approximately 2,000,000 clones, 80% to 95% of which show up once; less than 2% is in the top ten. The sample was naive CD8+ T cells from PBMCs. These receptors originate from a man aged 18 to 35 in good health. Some clones in this sample may be carry-over from other donors' samples.

This rearrangement joins TRBV9 to TRBJ2-7; D unresolved. Germline V gene data show CDR1 as SGDLS and CDR2 as YYNGEE. The CDR3 loop spans 13 amino acids. In DNA, the CDR3 is TGTGCATCCAGTCCCGGTGTCCAATACGAGCAGTACTTC. Protein: CASSPGVQYEQYF.

The chain combines TRBV10-3 with TRBJ2-5; the match to TRBD1 covers 10 bases. The CDR3 runs to 16 residues. Germline-derived CDR1 and CDR2 are ENHRY and SYGVKD. V was pared by 4 bases and J by 5 bases, with 10 bases of the junction left unmatched. CDR3 DNA: TGTGCCATCAGTGGTGGGGACAGGGGCGATGCGGAGACCCAGTACTTC. Its protein product is CAISGGDRGDAETQYF.

The rearrangement uses TRBV27 and TRBJ2-7; 9 bases line up with TRBD2. Unmatched junction bases numbered 9, after V lost 5 bases and J lost 1 base. This CDR3 contains 16 residues. Germline CDR1 MNHEY, CDR2 SMNVEV (reference sequence). CDR3 DNA: TGTGCCAGCAGTATCAAAACTAGCGGGCCTTCCTACGAGCAGTACTTC. It yields the protein CASSIKTSGPSYEQYF.

The chain carries TRBV27 and TRBJ2-5, with D perhaps matching TRBD2 (6 bases). This CDR3 has 13 residues. Trimming cost V 6 bases and J 4 bases, with 12 bases left between them. Germline-derived CDR1 and CDR2 are MNHEY and SMNVEV (reference sequence). CDR3 protein: CASSQTSPETQYF. In DNA, the CDR3 is TGTGCCAGCAGCCAAACTAGCCCAGAGACCCAGTACTTC.

The V call is TRBV5-3, the J call TRBJ2-7; TRBD2 matches at 9 bases. TRBV5-3 is an ORF; its function is uncertain. V trimming: 3 bases; J trimming: 5 bases; junction bases outside the gene matches: 3. CDR3 length: 13 residues. In nucleotides, the CDR3 is TGTGCCAGAAGCTCAATAGCGGGAGACGAGCAGTACTTC. The encoded protein is CARSSIAGDEQYF.

This clone was seen just once. The identical CDR3 is also encoded by other nucleotide sequences in the sample. The chain combines TRBV29-1 with TRBJ2-7; perhaps TRBD2 as D (6 bases). The CDR3 has 12 amino acids. V was shortened by 4 bases and J by 4 bases, with 11 bases between the two germline ends. Germline V gene sequence: CDR1 SQVTM, CDR2 ANQGSEA. The CDR3 protein is CSVAGGPYEQYF. The DNA of the CDR3 is TGCAGCGTTGCCGGGGGTCCTTACGAGCAGTACTTC.

J is TRBJ2-7 and V is TRBV7-9; TRBD2 is a possible D gene (6 bases). The V end lost 5 bases, the J end lost 6 bases, and 17 bases lay between the germline ends. The V gene's germline CDR1 is SEHNR and CDR2 FQNEAQ (reference sequence). The CDR3 spans 14 residues. The DNA of the CDR3 is TGTGCCAGCAGCGCCCGGGACTCCCCTCGCGAGCAGTACTTC. Its protein is CASSARDSPREQYF.

J is TRBJ2-1 and V is TRBV7-8; 10 bases agree with TRBD1. Germline CDR1 reads SGHVS; CDR2 reads FQNEAQ. There are 15 residues in the CDR3. V trimming: 3 bases; J trimming: 8 bases; junction bases outside the gene matches: 7. CDR3: CASSFPGTGVDEQFF. The CDR3 coding sequence is TGTGCCAGCAGCTTTCCCGGGACAGGGGTTGATGAGCAGTTCTTC.

The CDR3 region has the DNA TGTGCCAGCAGTTTACTAGCGGGAGGGCCGGGCGAGCAGTACTTC. It is translated as CASSLLAGGPGEQYF. This chain links TRBV27 with TRBJ2-7, with 12 nucleotides matching TRBD2. This CDR3 region has 15 residues. V shed 2 bases and J 6 bases; nucleotides not matched to a gene: 5. The germline gives CDR1 MNHEY, CDR2 SMNVEV (reference sequence).